This TCR beta chain was found in a study of T cells expressing NK-cell markers. TCRdb processed the 5' RACE reads again and assigns one entry to each CDR3 protein, with no DNA. Here the sample table reports tens of thousands of distinct CDR3 sequences. Germline V gene data show CDR1 as SNHLY and CDR2 as FYNNEI. The CDR3 covers 13 residues. This clonotype originated in a woman between 18 and 69 years old in good health. What was sequenced was blood T cells: a sorted CD56 or NKG2C T cell subset, CD4+ or CD8+ T cells, or bulk PBMC T cells (not recorded which). This chain links TRBV2 with TRBJ1-1. The CDR3 loop reads CASRRRWDTEAFF. The full variable domain, its missing parts supplied by reference TRBV2 and TRBJ1-1, is EPEVTQTPSHQVTQMGQEVILRCVPISNHLYFYWYRQILGQKVEFLVSFYNNEISEKSEIFDDQFSVERPDGSNFTLKIRSTKLEDSAMYFCASRRRWDTEAFFGQGTRLTVV.